The next 26 T cell receptor beta chains were all read from a single sample in a study of beta chain features in type 1 diabetes. As every portion of the isolated RNA was reverse transcribed, the sequencing read expressed TCRB transcripts. Measured with immunoSEQ multiplex PCR; TCRdb has only the in-frame clones, and not every one. The sample lists under 500,000 clones, 30% occurring once. Sample: naive CD4+ T cells from blood. The receptors derive from a man aged 18 to 30 in good health.

The chain recombines TRBV9 with TRBJ2-3; D is ambiguous. The CDR3 is made up of 13 amino acids. Germline loops: CDR1 SGDLS, CDR2 YYNGEE. Trimming removed 0 bases at V and 2 bases at J, with 4 bases between. CDR3 residues: CASSVGDTDTQYF. CDR3 nucleotides: TGTGCCAGCAGCGTAGGCGACACAGATACGCAGTATTTT.

As for this clone: Other DNA sequences in the sample encode the same CDR3. V and J are TRBV5-1 and TRBJ2-3; TRBD2 matches at 13 bases. J lost 3 bases, V lost 3 bases, and 1 base had no gene match. The CDR3 spans 15 residues. The V gene's germline CDR1 is SGHRS and CDR2 YFSETQ. CDR3 sequence (DNA): TGCGCCAGCAGCTCGACTAGCGGGAGGACAGATACGCAGTATTTT. It is translated as CASSSTSGRTDTQYF.

This clone has just a few counts. The chain uses TRBV18 and TRBJ2-3, with 8 nucleotides matching TRBD2. V was pared by 3 bases and J by 2 bases, with 4 bases of the junction left unmatched. Germline V gene lookup returns CDR1 KGHSH and CDR2 LQKENI. The CDR3 loop spans 15 amino acids. This chain's CDR3 is CASSPTGRATDTQYF. The CDR3 DNA sequence: TGTGCCAGCTCACCGACCGGGAGGGCCACAGATACGCAGTATTTT.

This clone was detected a few times. The gene calls are TRBV30 and TRBJ2-5; no definite D call. The V end lost 3 bases, the J end lost 3 bases, and 8 bases lay between the germline ends. The length of the CDR3 is 12 residues. Germline CDR1 is GTSNPN and CDR2 is SVGIG (reference sequence). The CDR3 DNA reads TGTGCCTGGAGGCCTGGAGAAGAGACCCAGTACTTC. It yields the protein CAWRPGEETQYF.

The chain uses TRBV5-4 and TRBJ1-2, with TRBD1 identical over 7 bases. Germline CDR1 reads SGHNT; CDR2 reads YYREEE (reference sequence). J lost 6 bases, V lost 4 bases, and 6 bases had no gene match. CDR3 length: 13 amino acids. The CDR3 nucleotides are TGTGCCAGCAGCCCAGGGACAGACGATGGCTACACCTTC. It yields the protein CASSPGTDDGYTF. Full variable domain (rest looked up from reference TRBV5-4 and TRBJ1-2): ETGVTQSPTHLIKTRGQQVTLRCSSQSGHNTVSWYQQALGQGPQFIFQYYREEENGRGNFPPRFSGLQFPNYSSELNVNALELDDSALYLCASSPGTDDGYTFGSGTRLTVV.

This clone occurred a few times. The V gene is TRBV5-1, the J gene TRBJ2-7; 8 bases fit TRBD1. Germline trimming cut 4 bases from V and 2 bases from J; bases unmatched to any gene: 11. Germline V gene lookup returns CDR1 SGHRS and CDR2 YFSETQ. CDR3 length: 16 residues. The CDR3 DNA reads as TGCGCCAGCAGCCCCGAGGGGACAGGATATACCTACGAGCAGTACTTC. Protein sequence: CASSPEGTGYTYEQYF.

The rearrangement joins TRBV4-1 to TRBJ2-6; TRBD2 matches 7 bases. From germline, CDR1 is MGHRA and CDR2 YSYEKL. With 0 bases clipped from V and 2 bases from J, the junction kept 1 base outside the gene matches. This CDR3 comprises 16 residues. CDR3 DNA: TGCGCCAGCAGCCAAGAGGGAGGGACTGGGGCCAACGTCCTGACTTTC. Protein sequence: CASSQEGGTGANVLTF.

The rearrangement links TRBV25-1 to TRBJ2-5, with 7 positions matching TRBD1. The J segment lost 6 bases and the V segment lost 2 bases, leaving 6 bases of the junction unmatched. Germline V gene lookup returns CDR1 MGHDK and CDR2 SYGVNS. This CDR3 has 14 amino acids. The CDR3 reads CASSEATGLKTQYF. CDR3 sequence (DNA): TGTGCCAGCAGTGAAGCGACAGGGTTGAAGACCCAGTACTTC.

In this sample, this clone turned up a few times. V is TRBV7-9 and J is TRBJ2-3; D is unresolved. Germline V gene data show CDR1 as SEHNR and CDR2 as FQNEAQ (reference sequence). The CDR3 consists of 16 residues. V lost 2 bases and J lost 4, with 16 bases in between. The DNA for the CDR3 is TGTGCCAGCAGCTTAAGGAAGGGAACAGTAGCAGATACGCAGTATTTT. This translates into CASSLRKGTVADTQYF. Based on the CDR3 plus reference TRBV7-9 and TRBJ2-3, the full variable domain is DTGVSQNPRHKITKRGQNVTFRCDPISEHNRLYWYRQTLGQGPEFLTYFQNEAQLEKSRLLSDRFSAERPKGSFSTLEIQRTEQGDSAMYLCASSLRKGTVADTQYFGPGTRLTVL.

This clone was seen more than once but under ten times. The chain is built from TRBV15 and TRBJ2-3; perhaps D is TRBD1 or TRBD2 (5 bases each). This CDR3 has 13 amino acids. CDR1 and CDR2 from the germline V gene are LNHNV and YYDKDF (reference sequence). V lost 4 bases to trimming and J lost 7 bases, with 12 bases between them. The CDR3 DNA reads as TGTGCCACCAGCATCGGGACCGCATATACGCAGTATTTT. Its translation is CATSIGTAYTQYF. The full variable domain, with the rest looked up from reference TRBV15 and TRBJ2-3, is DAMVIQNPRYQVTQFGKPVTLSCSQTLNHNVMYWYQQKSSQAPKLLFHYYDKDFNNEADTPDNFQSRRPNTSFCFLDIRSPGLGDTAMYLCATSIGTAYTQYFGPGTRLTVL.

The chain employs TRBV5-8 and TRBJ2-4; D is perhaps TRBD2 (6 bases). The germline V gene has CDR1 SGHTS and CDR2 YDEGEE. This CDR3 spans 16 amino acids. Trimming pared 4 bases from V and 3 bases from J, leaving 17 bases between. The CDR3 reads CASSRTARRGKNIQYF. CDR3 DNA sequence: TGTGCCAGCAGCCGGACGGCCAGGAGGGGCAAAAACATTCAGTACTTC.

To note about this clone: This same CDR3 is encoded by further DNA sequences in the sample. The chain carries TRBV5-4 and TRBJ2-5; D gene uncertain. Germline values: CDR1 SGHNT, CDR2 YYREEE (reference sequence). V gave up 2 bases and J gave up 1 base, with 3 bases separating them. This CDR3 contains 12 residues. CDR3 in amino acids: CASSLLQETQYF. In nucleotides, the CDR3 is TGTGCCAGCAGCTTACTCCAAGAGACCCAGTACTTC.

This clone was seen only a few times. This rearrangement joins TRBV5-1 to TRBJ2-4; D may match TRBD1 or TRBD2 (5 bases each). The CDR3 sequence is 14 residues long. The ends were cut back, 4 bases at V and 6 bases at J, with 14 bases in the middle. Looked up from germline, CDR1 is SGHRS and CDR2 is YFSETQ. CDR3: CASSPEAGGNIQYF. In DNA form, the CDR3 reads TGCGCCAGCAGCCCGGAGGCTGGGGGAAACATTCAGTACTTC.

The chain employs TRBV7-2 and TRBJ1-2, with 10 positions matching TRBD1. This CDR3 is 15 amino acids long. Germline V lookup: CDR1 SGHTA, CDR2 FQGNSA. Trimming took 1 base from V and 6 from J; bases not matched to a gene: 5. This CDR3 is CASSLGGTGEDGYTF. The DNA for the CDR3 is TGTGCCAGCAGCTTAGGCGGGACAGGGGAGGATGGCTACACCTTC.

This clone was counted a few times. The V call is TRBV5-1, the J call TRBJ2-1; the match to TRBD2 covers 7 bases. Germline V gene lookup returns CDR1 SGHRS and CDR2 YFSETQ. V shed 3 bases, J shed 5 bases, and the junction held 11 bases outside the gene matches. This CDR3 has 16 residues. The CDR3 nucleotides read TGCGCCAGCAGCTCTAACCGAGCGGGATTCGACAATGAGCAGTTCTTC. It encodes CASSSNRAGFDNEQFF. Combining the CDR3 with reference TRBV5-1 and TRBJ2-1 gives the whole variable domain KAGVTQTPRYLIKTRGQQVTLSCSPISGHRSVSWYQQTPGQGLQFLFEYFSETQRNKGNFPGRFSGRQFSNSRSEMNVSTLELGDSALYLCASSSNRAGFDNEQFFGPGTRLTVL.

The CDR3 region has the DNA TGTGCCAGCAGTTATAATGTGGGACCCTACGAGCAGTACTTC. It specifies CASSYNVGPYEQYF. The chain joins TRBV6-5 to TRBJ2-7; D possibly uses TRBD1 or TRBD2 (5 bases each). V was trimmed by 3 bases and J by 2 bases, leaving 11 bases between them. CDR1 MNHEY and CDR2 SVGAGI come from the germline V gene. The CDR3 is made up of 14 amino acids.

The chain couples TRBV7-9 to TRBJ1-3; D unclear. V was shortened by 2 bases and J by 7 bases, with 6 bases between the two germline ends. The germline V gene has CDR1 SEHNR and CDR2 FQNEAQ (reference sequence). The CDR3 spans 12 residues. CDR3 bases: TGTGCCAGCAGCTTATTGACGAACACCATATATTTT. Translated: CASSLLTNTIYF.

The CDR3 is CASSQAAGQETQYF. The CDR3 coding sequence is TGCGCCAGCAGTCAGGCGGCAGGCCAAGAGACCCAGTACTTC. V and J are TRBV5-1 and TRBJ2-5; no reliable D call. Germline V CDR1 and CDR2: SGHRS, YFSETQ. CDR3 length: 14 amino acids. With 5 bases removed from V and 1 base from J, the gap between germline ends came to 12 bases.

The V call is TRBV15, the J call TRBJ2-1; the match to TRBD2 covers 10 bases. The CDR3 is 16 residues long. J was trimmed by 8 bases and V by 2 bases; bases with no gene match: 9. The germline gives CDR1 LNHNV, CDR2 YYDKDF (reference sequence). CDR3 in amino acids: CATSRIASGRMDEQFF. Here the CDR3 DNA reads TGTGCCACCAGCAGAATTGCTAGCGGGAGAATGGATGAGCAGTTCTTC.

The CDR3 region is CATLAGASYEQYF. CDR3 sequence (DNA): TGTGCCACGCTAGCGGGAGCGTCCTACGAGCAGTACTTC. V and J are TRBV10-3 and TRBJ2-7, with 10 nucleotides matching TRBD2. In germline, CDR1 is ENHRY, CDR2 SYGVKD. This CDR3 is built from 13 residues. Trimming at V came to 10 bases and at J to 1 base, leaving 4 bases not matched to a gene.

This clone was detected a few times. V usage is TRBV29-1 and J usage is TRBJ2-7, with no clear D. V dropped 4 bases and J dropped 0 bases, with 13 bases sitting between them. CDR1 and CDR2 from the germline V gene are SQVTM and ANQGSEA. CDR3 size: 14 residues. DNA of the CDR3: TGCAGCGTTGCCGGCCGTTTCAGCTCCTACGAGCAGTACTTC. As protein: CSVAGRFSSYEQYF.

The chain is built from TRBV29-1 and TRBJ2-5; 10 bases map to TRBD2. This CDR3 comprises 15 residues. The trim removed 6 bases at V and 5 bases at J, leaving 12 bases unmatched. The germline gives CDR1 SQVTM, CDR2 ANQGSEA. The DNA for the CDR3 is TGCAGCGTGAACCTAGCGGGAGAGAGTCCTGAGACCCAGTACTTC. Encoded protein: CSVNLAGESPETQYF.

The rearrangement joins TRBV4-1 to TRBJ2-2; TRBD1 or TRBD2 may be the D gene (5 bases each). The CDR3 is 15 amino acids. CDR1 and CDR2 from the germline V gene are MGHRA and YSYEKL. Between the trimmed V and J ends, which lost 1 base and 1 base, there was a span of 7 bases. CDR3 nucleotide sequence: TGCGCCAGCAGCCAAGGGGACGAGAACACCGGGGAGCTGTTTTTT. This sequence encodes CASSQGDENTGELFF.

The rearrangement links TRBV11-2 to TRBJ2-3; D perhaps matches TRBD2 (6 bases). From germline, CDR1 is SGHAT and CDR2 FQNNGV. V lost 0 bases, J lost 4 bases, and 8 bases lay in between. The CDR3 has 14 residues. CDR3 sequence: CASSLDAGPDTQYF. DNA of the CDR3: TGTGCCAGCAGCTTAGATGCGGGGCCAGATACGCAGTATTTT.

This chain uses TRBV6-1 with TRBJ2-5, with TRBD2 identical over 8 bases. Trimming took 11 bases from V and 5 from J; bases not matched to a gene: 16. Germline-derived CDR1 and CDR2 are MNHNS and SASEGT. There are 15 residues in the CDR3. DNA for the CDR3: TGTGCCGGACCGTATTTGAGCGGGAGAGGCGAGACCCAGTACTTC. Amino acids: CAGPYLSGRGETQYF.

Only a few counts were recorded for this clone. The chain has TRBV10-3 and TRBJ2-7; D is undetermined. Per the germline V gene, CDR1 is ENHRY and CDR2 is SYGVKD. Between the trimmed V and J ends, which lost 4 bases and 5 bases, there was a span of 6 bases. This CDR3 spans 11 amino acids. CDR3 sequence (DNA): TGTGCCATCAGTGGTAGAGACGAGCAGTACTTC. Translated, it gives CAISGRDEQYF.